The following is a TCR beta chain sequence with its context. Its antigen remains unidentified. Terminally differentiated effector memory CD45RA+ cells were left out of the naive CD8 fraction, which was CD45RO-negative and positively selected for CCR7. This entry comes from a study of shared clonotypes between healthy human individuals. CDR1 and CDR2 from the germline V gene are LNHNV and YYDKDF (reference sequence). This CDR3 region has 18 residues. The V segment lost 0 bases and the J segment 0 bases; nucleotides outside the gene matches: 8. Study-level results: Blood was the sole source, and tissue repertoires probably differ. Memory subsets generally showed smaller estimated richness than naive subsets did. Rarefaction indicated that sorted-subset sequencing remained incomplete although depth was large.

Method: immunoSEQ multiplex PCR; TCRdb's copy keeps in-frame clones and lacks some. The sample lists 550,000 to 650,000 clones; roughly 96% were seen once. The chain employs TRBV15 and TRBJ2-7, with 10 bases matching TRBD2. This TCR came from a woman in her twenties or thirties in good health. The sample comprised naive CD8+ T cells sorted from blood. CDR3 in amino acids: CATSRDLKAGGRSYEQYF. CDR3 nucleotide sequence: TGTGCCACCAGCAGAGATTTGAAAGCGGGAGGGCGCTCCTACGAGCAGTACTTC.